The 27 T cell receptor beta chains in this list originate from one sample, sequenced in a study of T cell responses to AZD1222 COVID-19 vaccine. Some clones are missing from TCRdb's copy, which holds only in-frame ones; the method was immunoSEQ multiplex PCR. Among about 85,000 clones, 70% to 90% were seen once, and the ten largest hold roughly 7.9%. Material: peripheral blood, obtained on day 0 of AZD1222 vaccination. The receptors stem from an adult in good health.

V is TRBV28 and J is TRBJ2-1; 7 nucleotides match TRBD2. Per the germline V gene, CDR1 is MDHEN and CDR2 is SYDVKM. The CDR3 is 15 amino acids. V trimming: 6 bases; J trimming: 1 base; junction bases outside the gene matches: 6. The CDR3: CASRGGDRSYNEQFF. The CDR3 coding sequence is TGTGCCAGCAGGGGGGGGGACCGATCCTACAATGAGCAGTTCTTC.

The chain is built from TRBV28 and TRBJ1-4; D possibly corresponds to TRBD1 (5 bases). V was cut by 8 bases and J by 8 bases, with 12 bases left in between. The CDR3 has 12 residues. CDR1 is MDHEN, CDR2 SYDVKM, per germline. CDR3 residues: CASRAGREKLFF. The CDR3 nucleotides read TGTGCCAGCCGGGCAGGGAGGGAAAAACTGTTTTTT.

The V call is TRBV29-1, the J call TRBJ2-7; D tentatively fits TRBD1 or TRBD2 (6 bases each). V was pared by 4 bases and J by 3 bases, with 13 bases between. This CDR3 has 13 amino acids. From germline, CDR1 is SQVTM and CDR2 ANQGSEA. CDR3: CSVARQEGYEQYF. CDR3 nucleotides: TGCAGCGTTGCGCGACAGGAGGGCTACGAGCAGTACTTC.

Of note for this clone: Within the sample, other DNA sequences also encode this same CDR3. V is TRBV7-9 and J is TRBJ1-1; 7 positions agree with TRBD1. Germline CDR1 SEHNR, CDR2 FQNEAQ (reference sequence). This CDR3 region has 14 residues. V lost 5 bases, J lost 0 bases, and 3 bases stayed unmatched. The CDR3 is CASSRQGLNTEAFF. The CDR3 nucleotides are TGTGCCAGCAGCCGACAGGGCTTGAACACTGAAGCTTTCTTT.

The chain joins TRBV28 to TRBJ2-1; 8 bases fit TRBD2. The CDR3 loop spans 15 amino acids. CDR1 is MDHEN and CDR2 is SYDVKM in the germline V gene. V lost 4 bases and J lost 2; bases outside the gene matches: 4. The CDR3 region is CASSSRSGAYNEQFF. The CDR3 coding sequence is TGTGCCAGCAGTTCTCGTAGCGGGGCCTACAATGAGCAGTTCTTC.

The CDR3 here is CASSPLGNQPQHF. In nucleotides, the CDR3 is TGTGCCAGCAGTCCCCTGGGGAATCAGCCCCAGCATTTT. The chain joins TRBV2 to TRBJ1-5; D gene uncertain. There are 13 residues in the CDR3. The germline CDR1 and CDR2 sequences are SNHLY and FYNNEI. Trimming took 5 bases from V and 4 from J, leaving 9 bases between them.

The rearrangement joins TRBV5-4 to TRBJ1-2, with TRBD1 identical over 9 bases. The germline V gene has CDR1 SGHNT and CDR2 YYREEE (reference sequence). Unmatched junction bases numbered 6, after V lost 2 bases and J lost 4 bases. The CDR3 has 15 residues. The CDR3 bases are TGTGCCAGCAGCTTATCACAGGGGGCGGTCTATGGCTACACCTTC. Amino acid sequence: CASSLSQGAVYGYTF.

A few counts support this clone. The V call is TRBV28, the J call TRBJ2-7; no clear D. Germline CDR1 reads MDHEN; CDR2 reads SYDVKM. This CDR3 spans 12 amino acids. V was pared by 2 bases and J by 4 bases, with 6 bases between. The chain's CDR3 is CASSLGRYEQYF. As DNA, the CDR3 is TGTGCCAGCAGTTTAGGCCGATACGAGCAGTACTTC.

The chain employs TRBV27 and TRBJ2-7; possible D gene TRBD2, 6 bases. Deletions cut 5 bases from V and 1 base from J, with 15 bases between. The CDR3 is 15 residues long. Germline assignment: CDR1 MNHEY and CDR2 SMNVEV (reference sequence). CDR3 sequence: CASSGAGKWSYEQYF. CDR3 in DNA: TGTGCCAGCAGTGGGGCGGGAAAGTGGTCCTACGAGCAGTACTTC.

The genes are TRBV7-9 and TRBJ1-5, with D perhaps TRBD1 (6 bases). This CDR3 spans 13 amino acids. V was cut by 5 bases and J by 5 bases, with 10 bases left in between. The germline V gene encodes CDR1 SEHNR and CDR2 FQNEAQ (reference sequence). The CDR3 bases are TGTGCCAGCAGCGCACAGGGTCATCAGCCCCAGCATTTT. Translation: CASSAQGHQPQHF.

The J gene is TRBJ1-6, the V gene TRBV19; 11 bases fit TRBD1. The V segment lost 5 bases and the J segment 9 bases; nucleotides outside the gene matches: 6. This CDR3 has 15 amino acids. The V gene's germline CDR1 is LNHDA and CDR2 SQIVND (reference sequence). CDR3 nucleotides: TGTGCCAGTAGTCCGCGGACAGGGGGCGGTTCACCCCTCCACTTT. It yields the protein CASSPRTGGGSPLHF.

This chain uses TRBV11-3 with TRBJ2-1; D call uncertain. Germline V gene lookup returns CDR1 SGHNT and CDR2 YENEEA. The CDR3 extends over 13 amino acids. With 1 base removed from V and 5 bases from J, the gap between germline ends came to 6 bases. The CDR3 region is CASSLGANNEQFF. In nucleotides, the CDR3 is TGTGCCAGCAGCTTAGGGGCAAACAATGAGCAGTTCTTC. The whole variable domain, filled in from reference TRBV11-3 and TRBJ2-1, reads EAGVVQSPRYKIIEKKQPVAFWCNPISGHNTLYWYLQNLGQGPELLIRYENEEAVDDSQLPKDRFSAERLKGVDSTLKIQPAELGDSAVYLCASSLGANNEQFFGPGTRLTVL.

In its sample, this clone was seen a few times. The rearrangement joins TRBV27 to TRBJ1-2; D is undetermined. The CDR3 is made up of 8 amino acids. V shed 11 bases and J shed 13 bases, with 11 bases lying between them. Germline CDR1 is MNHEY and CDR2 is SMNVEV (reference sequence). Here the CDR3 reads CARQQATF. In nucleotides, the CDR3 is TGTGCCCGGCAGCAAGCCACCTTC.

The genes are TRBV7-6 and TRBJ1-4, with 8 bases fitting TRBD1. This CDR3 region has 15 residues. Germline V CDR1 and CDR2: SGHVS, FNYEAQ. The V gene end was trimmed by 4 bases and the J gene end by 3 bases; junction bases not matched to a gene: 4. CDR3 DNA: TGTGCCAGCAGCTCCAGGACAGGGCCTAATGAAAAACTGTTTTTT. This sequence encodes CASSSRTGPNEKLFF.

In its sample, this clone was seen a few times. The chain couples TRBV10-2 to TRBJ1-5; TRBD1 matches 7 bases. V was pared by 4 bases and J by 5 bases, with 5 bases of the junction left unmatched. The V gene's germline CDR1 is WSHSY and CDR2 SAAADI. The CDR3 totals 14 residues. In DNA, the CDR3 is TGCGCCAGCAGTGGGGACAGCTCCTATCAGCCCCAGCATTTT. Its protein product is CASSGDSSYQPQHF.

This rearrangement joins TRBV7-9 to TRBJ2-7; D is ambiguous. Germline loops: CDR1 SEHNR, CDR2 FQNEAQ (reference sequence). V lost 4 bases and J 6 bases, leaving 19 bases between the germline ends. This CDR3 has 15 residues. CDR3 in amino acids: CASSSRVPGASEQYF. CDR3 coding DNA: TGTGCCAGCAGCTCCCGGGTCCCAGGAGCCTCCGAGCAGTACTTC. Complete variable domain (other parts from reference TRBV7-9 and TRBJ2-7): DTGVSQNPRHKITKRGQNVTFRCDPISEHNRLYWYRQTLGQGPEFLTYFQNEAQLEKSRLLSDRFSAERPKGSFSTLEIQRTEQGDSAMYLCASSSRVPGASEQYFGPGTRLTVT.

This chain joins TRBV5-6 and TRBJ2-3, with D perhaps TRBD1 (7 bases). The CDR3 totals 15 residues. The V gene lost 0 bases and the J gene lost 3 bases, with 11 bases spanning the gap. Germline CDR1 reads SGHDT; CDR2 reads YYEEEE. This chain's CDR3 is CASSLETGRTDTQYF. DNA for the CDR3: TGTGCCAGCAGCTTGGAGACAGGGAGGACAGATACGCAGTATTTT. Together with reference TRBV5-6 and TRBJ2-3, the CDR3 gives the full variable domain: DAGVTQSPTHLIKTRGQQVTLRCSPKSGHDTVSWYQQALGQGPQFIFQYYEEEERQRGNFPDRFSGHQFPNYSSELNVNALLLGDSALYLCASSLETGRTDTQYFGPGTRLTVL.

V gene TRBV7-6 combines with J gene TRBJ2-2, with 10 positions matching TRBD1. J was trimmed by 1 base and V by 2 bases; bases with no gene match: 1. The CDR3 is 16 residues long. The germline gives CDR1 SGHVS, CDR2 FNYEAQ. The CDR3 nucleotides are TGTGCCAGCAGCTTAAGGGACAGGGGGAACACCGGGGAGCTGTTTTTT. It specifies CASSLRDRGNTGELFF.

The V and J genes are TRBV11-1 and TRBJ2-2, with D maybe TRBD1 (8 bases). Germline CDR1 is SGHAT and CDR2 is FQDESV (reference sequence). V was shortened by 5 bases and J by 3 bases, with 13 bases between the two germline ends. The CDR3 runs 15 residues. CDR3 sequence (DNA): TGTGCCAGCAGCCACAGGGGGAGGGACACCGGGGAGCTGTTTTTT. Its protein is CASSHRGRDTGELFF.

J is TRBJ2-5 and V is TRBV7-3; 11 bases match TRBD2. The germline CDR1 and CDR2 sequences are SGHTA and FQGTGA. The ends lost 0 bases at V and 3 bases at J; junction bases unmatched: 0. This CDR3 region has 15 residues. CDR3 amino acids: CASSLTGLAEETQYF. The CDR3 region has the DNA TGTGCCAGCAGCTTAACGGGACTAGCGGAAGAGACCCAGTACTTC.

The chain carries TRBV4-1 and TRBJ2-7; 11 bases agree with TRBD2. Germline CDR1 and CDR2: MGHRA and YSYEKL. V gave up 6 bases and J gave up 7 bases; unmatched junction bases: 17. The CDR3 loop spans 17 amino acids. The CDR3 DNA is TGCGCCAGCAGACCACTTGGACTAGCGGGCGACCAGACAGAGCAGTACTTC. It translates to CASRPLGLAGDQTEQYF.

The chain couples TRBV27 to TRBJ2-1, with 14 bases that match TRBD2. The CDR3 runs to 16 residues. The germline V gene has CDR1 MNHEY and CDR2 SMNVEV (reference sequence). The V gene end was trimmed by 5 bases and the J gene end by 7 bases; junction bases not matched to a gene: 7. This CDR3 reads CASSPRTSGRMNEQFF. The CDR3 DNA is TGTGCCAGCAGTCCGAGGACTAGCGGGAGGATGAATGAGCAGTTCTTC.

The chain combines TRBV9 with TRBJ1-5; tentatively, D is TRBD1 (5 bases). The CDR3 consists of 14 residues. CDR1 and CDR2 from the germline V gene are SGDLS and YYNGEE. V lost 4 bases to trimming and J lost 3 bases, with 11 bases between them. CDR3 DNA sequence: TGTGCCAGCAGCACGGGACCTACCAATCAGCCCCAGCATTTT. This gives the protein CASSTGPTNQPQHF.

The V call is TRBV9, the J call TRBJ2-5; D uncertain. From germline, CDR1 is SGDLS and CDR2 YYNGEE. The CDR3 runs to 12 residues. Trimming left V 3 bases short and J 0 bases short, with 3 bases between. The CDR3 here is CASSDNQETQYF. The CDR3 nucleotides are TGTGCCAGCAGCGACAACCAAGAGACCCAGTACTTC.

V gene TRBV9 combines with J gene TRBJ2-1, with TRBD1 matching over 9 bases. This CDR3 has 21 amino acids. The V gene's germline CDR1 is SGDLS and CDR2 YYNGEE. After removal of 0 bases from V and 5 bases from J, the junction contained 21 bases not matched to a gene. This CDR3 reads CASSVEAGQGYVRGRDNEQFF. In DNA, the CDR3 is TGTGCCAGCAGCGTAGAGGCGGGACAGGGATACGTACGGGGCCGGGACAATGAGCAGTTCTTC.

The rearrangement joins TRBV4-2 to TRBJ1-2; D remains ambiguous. There are 12 residues in the CDR3. Trimming pared 0 bases from V and 8 bases from J, leaving 7 bases between. Germline assignment: CDR1 LGHNA and CDR2 YNFKEQ. CDR3 in amino acids: CASSQDRMGYTF. CDR3 nucleotide sequence: TGTGCCAGCAGCCAAGATCGTATGGGCTACACCTTC.

The chain uses TRBV12-2 and TRBJ2-3; TRBD1, the table's D call, was not compared with the DNA. TRBV12-2 is recorded as a pseudogene. This CDR3 spans 17 amino acids. This chain's CDR3 is CASRLALDRAVSDTQYF. CDR3 nucleotide sequence: TGTGCAAGTCGCTTAGCTTTGGACAGGGCGGTCTCAGATACGCAGTATTTT.